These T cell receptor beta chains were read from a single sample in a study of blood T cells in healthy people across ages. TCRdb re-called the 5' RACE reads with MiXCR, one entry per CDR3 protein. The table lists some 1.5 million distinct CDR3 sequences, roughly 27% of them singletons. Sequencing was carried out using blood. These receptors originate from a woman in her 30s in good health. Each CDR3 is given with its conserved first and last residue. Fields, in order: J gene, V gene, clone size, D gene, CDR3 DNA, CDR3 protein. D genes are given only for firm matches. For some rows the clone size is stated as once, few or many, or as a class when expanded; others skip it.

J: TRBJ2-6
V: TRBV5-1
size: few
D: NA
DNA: TGCGCCAGCAGCTTGAGAATACCTGGGGCCAACGTCCTGACTTTC
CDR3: CASSLRIPGANVLTF

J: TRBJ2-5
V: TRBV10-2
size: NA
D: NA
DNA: TGCGCCAGCAGGGACGGCCACGAGTACTTC
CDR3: CASRDGHEYF

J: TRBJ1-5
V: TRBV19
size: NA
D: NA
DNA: TGTGCCAGTGAATGGGGAACAGGGATTAATCAGCCCCAGCATTTT
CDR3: CASEWGTGINQPQHF

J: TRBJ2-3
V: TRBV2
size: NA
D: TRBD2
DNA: TGTGCCAGCAAATACGGTTCTAGCGGGGGGGGAGGAGATACGCAGTATTTT
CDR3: CASKYGSSGGGGDTQYF

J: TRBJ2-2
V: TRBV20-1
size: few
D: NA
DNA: TGCAGTGCTTGGGGACCTACCCTGAACACCGGGGAGCTGTTTTTT
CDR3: CSAWGPTLNTGELFF

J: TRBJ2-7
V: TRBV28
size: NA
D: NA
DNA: TGTGCCAGCAGTTTAGCCCAGCTCTACGAGCAGTACTTC
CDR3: CASSLAQLYEQYF

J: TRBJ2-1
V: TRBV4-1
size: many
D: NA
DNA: TGCGCCAGCAGCCAAGAGGAATCGTTTTACAATGAGCAGTTCTTC
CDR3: CASSQEESFYNEQFF

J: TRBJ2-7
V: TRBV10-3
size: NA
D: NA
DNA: TGTGCCACGGGGGATTTGACATACGAGCAGTACTTC
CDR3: CATGDLTYEQYF

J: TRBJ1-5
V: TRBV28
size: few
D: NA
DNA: TGTGCCAGCAGTTTATCTCACCCCCAGCATTTT
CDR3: CASSLSHPQHF

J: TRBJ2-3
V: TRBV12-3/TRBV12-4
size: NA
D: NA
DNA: TGTGCCAGCACCTCCCTAGCCACGACAGATACGCAGTATTTT
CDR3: CASTSLATTDTQYF

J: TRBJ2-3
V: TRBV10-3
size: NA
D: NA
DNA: TGTGCCATCAGTGATACCGAATTGGCGAAGGTCACAGATACGCAGTATTTT
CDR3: CAISDTELAKVTDTQYF

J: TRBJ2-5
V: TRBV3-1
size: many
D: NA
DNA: TGTGCCAGCAGCCCTGAGGGTCTGTTCCAAGAGACCCAGTACTTC
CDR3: CASSPEGLFQETQYF

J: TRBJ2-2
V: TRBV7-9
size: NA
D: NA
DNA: TGTGCCAGCAGCTTAGGTCGACAGCCCGGGGAGCTGTTTTTT
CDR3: CASSLGRQPGELFF

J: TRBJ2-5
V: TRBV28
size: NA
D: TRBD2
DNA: TGTGCCAGCAGTGTTAGCGGGGGGGAAGAGACCCAGTACTTC
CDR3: CASSVSGGEETQYF

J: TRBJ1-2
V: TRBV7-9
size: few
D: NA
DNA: TGTGCCAGCAGCTTCAGTGATGGCTACACCTTC
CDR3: CASSFSDGYTF

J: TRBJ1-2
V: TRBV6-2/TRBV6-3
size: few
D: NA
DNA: TGTGCCAGCAGAAACCGAGGGAATCCCTCATATGGCTACACCTTC
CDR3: CASRNRGNPSYGYTF

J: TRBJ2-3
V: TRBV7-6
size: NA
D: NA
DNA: TGTGCCAGCAGCTCTATGGACAGCTTAAGCACAGATACGCAGTATTTT
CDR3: CASSSMDSLSTDTQYF

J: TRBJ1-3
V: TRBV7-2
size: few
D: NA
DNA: TGTGCCAGCAGCCGAAATGGGGACATCGGAAACACCATATATTTT
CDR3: CASSRNGDIGNTIYF

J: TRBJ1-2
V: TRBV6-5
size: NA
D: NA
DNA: TGTGCCAGCAGTTACTCCTCCCCAGGGACATCTGGAGGCTACATCTTC
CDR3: CASSYSSPGTSGGYIF

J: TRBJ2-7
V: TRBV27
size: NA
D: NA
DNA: TGTGCCAGCAGTTATGGGGCCCTTTACGAGCAGTACTTC
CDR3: CASSYGALYEQYF

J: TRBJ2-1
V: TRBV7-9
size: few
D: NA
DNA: TGTGCCAGCAGCTTAGAGCCGGGACTGTCTAACAATGAGCAGTTCTTC
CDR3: CASSLEPGLSNNEQFF

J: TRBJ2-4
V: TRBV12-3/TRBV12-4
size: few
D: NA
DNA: TGTGCCAGCAGTTTCTCTGGTAACATTCAGTACTTC
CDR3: CASSFSGNIQYF

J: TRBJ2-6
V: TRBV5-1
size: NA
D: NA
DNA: TGCGCCAGCAGCTTAGGAAACACGAACTCTGGGGCCAACGTCCTGACTTTC
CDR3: CASSLGNTNSGANVLTF